This T cell receptor beta chain was sequenced during a study of blood T cell repertoires in COVID-19. Whole-study context: Acute and convalescent COVID-19 specimens originated in the United States, Italy and Spain. PBMCs, B-cell-depleted T cells, or T cells were the source of the cDNA or gDNA that made up the material.

V lost 4 bases to trimming and J lost 4 bases; unmatched junction nucleotides: 10. The CDR3 runs 17 residues. The V gene's germline CDR1 is SEHNR and CDR2 FQNEAQ (reference sequence). Per the original data handling: Reference gene primer amplification gave nucleated cell count estimates. Only in-frame clones appear in the TCRdb table, and some are missing; sequencing was by immunoSEQ multiplex PCR. That table supplies the V and J calls and clone size; D and trimming were determined from the DNA. The profile shows 55,000 to 80,000 clones, just under 95% of them singletons. This clone appeared a few times.

This chain joins TRBV7-9 and TRBJ1-5; 10 bases agree with TRBD1. Sequenced sample: peripheral blood. The sequence came from a human donor in a cohort sampled during active COVID-19. CDR3 loop: CASSWDRGVRGNQPQHF. CDR3 nucleotide sequence: TGTGCCAGCAGCTGGGACAGGGGTGTCAGAGGGAATCAGCCCCAGCATTTT.